This TCR beta chain stems from a study of cytomegalovirus exposure and HLA in healthy donors. Germline CDR1 reads SEHNR; CDR2 reads FQNEAQ (reference sequence). The CDR3 consists of 12 residues. V dropped 2 bases and J dropped 11 bases, with 12 bases sitting between them. The PCR contained 60 Vbeta and 13 Jbeta primers. Sequencing was performed with immunoSEQ multiplex PCR; in TCRdb, only in-frame clones are kept and a portion is missing. Found here are approximately 70,000 clones, 70% to 80% of them singletons; the top ten hold 5.5% to 7.5%. The TCR comes from a man aged 45 to 65 in good health and CMV-seronegative. This chain joins TRBV7-9 and TRBJ1-2, with a weak D call TRBD1 (5 bases). Material for sequencing was PBMCs. Written as DNA, the CDR3 is TGTGCCAGCAGCTTACCCGGGGGAGGATACACCTTC. Amino acid sequence: CASSLPGGGYTF.